The T cell receptor beta chain under discussion was sequenced for a study of blood T cell repertoires in COVID-19. On the study more broadly: There were acute and convalescent COVID-19 samples, and they came from the United States, Italy and Spain. Nucleic acid was either cDNA or gDNA, and it came from T cells, B-cell-depleted T cells, or PBMCs.

Resolution of symptoms, clearance, or two negative PCRs was present in recovered Cohort 3 donors. In the original workflow: Reference gene primers were amplified, and this amplification served to estimate nucleated cell counts. The repertoire was sequenced with immunoSEQ multiplex PCR; TCRdb's copy has only in-frame clones and lacks some. The V and J calls and clone size were taken over from that table, and D and trimming were inferred from the DNA. The sample contains under 300,000 clones, over 80% of which appear only once. With 2 bases removed from V and 0 bases from J, the gap between germline ends came to 8 bases. From germline, CDR1 is KGHSH and CDR2 LQKENI. The CDR3 contains 16 residues.

The genes are TRBV18 and TRBJ1-6, with no clear D. The sequenced sample consisted of PBMCs or T cells enriched from blood (not recorded which). The TCR sequence derives from a woman aged 18-30 years who had recovered from COVID-19. Here the CDR3 reads CASSPSPGSYNSPLHF. CDR3 in DNA: TGTGCCAGCTCACCATCTCCAGGCTCCTATAATTCACCCCTCCACTTT.